Given below is one T cell receptor beta chain in context. This sample stems from a study of blood T cell repertoires in COVID-19. Study-wide background: Both acute and convalescent COVID-19 samples were obtained from the United States, Italy and Spain. Nucleic acid was either cDNA or gDNA, and it came from T cells, B-cell-depleted T cells, or PBMCs.

Authors' methods: Nucleated cell counts were estimated from reference gene primer amplification. Produced via immunoSEQ multiplex PCR; TCRdb's table is partial and in-frame only. The V and J calls and clone size are taken from that table; D and trimming were inferred from the DNA. The sample comprises about 190,000 clones, around 90% of which are singletons, and around 7% rests with the top ten. CDR1 and CDR2 (germline): SGHRS, YFSETQ. Trimming removed 3 bases from V and 1 base from J; junction bases left unmatched: 5. The CDR3 has 18 amino acids. V usage is TRBV5-1 and J usage is TRBJ2-1, with TRBD2 matching 15 bases. The specimen was peripheral blood. The clonotype comes from a man between 35 and 55 years old with acute or convalescent COVID-19. The CDR3 loop reads CASSWGLAGGPSYNEQFF. The CDR3 DNA sequence: TGCGCCAGCAGCTGGGGACTAGCGGGGGGCCCTTCCTACAATGAGCAGTTCTTC.